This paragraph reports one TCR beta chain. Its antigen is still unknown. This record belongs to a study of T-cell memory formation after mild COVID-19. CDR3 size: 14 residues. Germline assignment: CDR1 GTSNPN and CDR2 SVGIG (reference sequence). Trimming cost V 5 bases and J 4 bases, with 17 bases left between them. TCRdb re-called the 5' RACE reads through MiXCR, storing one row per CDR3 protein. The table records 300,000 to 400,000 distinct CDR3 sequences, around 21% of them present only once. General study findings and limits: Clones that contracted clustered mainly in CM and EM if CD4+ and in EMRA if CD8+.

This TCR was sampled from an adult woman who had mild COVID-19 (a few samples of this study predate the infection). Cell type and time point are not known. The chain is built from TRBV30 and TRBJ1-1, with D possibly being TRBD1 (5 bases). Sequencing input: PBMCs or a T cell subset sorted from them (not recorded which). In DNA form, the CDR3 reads TGTGCCTGGGCCTCAGGGATTTCCGTCACTGAAGCTTTCTTT. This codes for CAWASGISVTEAFF.